Included here is one T cell receptor beta chain sequence, with context. Its antigen specificity is not known. No qualities accompany the bases; no much larger clone lies one base away. Ends trimmed: V by 5 bases, J by 9 bases; bases unmatched to a gene: 9. CDR1 and CDR2, looked up from the germline V gene, are SGHTA and FQGTGA. The CDR3 covers 15 residues, taking in both the cysteine and the phenylalanine. Just the 45-base CDR3 DNA is kept, in frame starting at base 1. This sample stems from a study of blood T cell repertoires in COVID-19 (TCRdb year 2020). With regard to the full study: The collaborator samples originated in the United States, Italy and Spain and spanned the acute and convalescent phases of COVID-19. The prospective study material was composed of cDNA or gDNA derived from T cells, B-cell-depleted T cells, or PBMCs. Deeply sampled blood TCRbeta repertoires from subjects exposed to, actively infected with, or recovered from COVID-19 were included in the dataset. A freely available public database, intended as a resource for researchers studying the immune response to SARS-CoV-2, is where the repertoires were released. The samples were drawn from the first 160 participants of the ongoing ImmuneRACE study and from 950 to 1,500 subjects provided by 6 global collaborators. Nearly every sample came with metadata listing a de-identified subject ID, COVID-19 status, age in years and sex. Where available, HLA class I and class II types were obtained from metadata supplied by the sample provider rather than from assay-based typing. The research as a whole found: How much clinical and demographic metadata was included differed by source and by participant, and the metadata was provided uncurated.

TCRbeta CDR3 regions were amplified from genomic DNA by means of the immunoSEQ Assay, a bias-controlled multiplex PCR. The paper's processing steps were these. The number of nucleated cells in each sample was estimated by amplification of reference gene primers within the assay. Sequence reads were collapsed and filtered to measure the absolute abundance of every unique TCRbeta CDR3 rearrangement. For each sample, productive Simpson clonality was calculated as the square root of Simpson's diversity index over productive rearrangements. Here the immuneACCESS table is served through TCRdb, limited to in-frame sequences with V and J called. Missing clones are a known gap in these copies; in checked studies unresolved V genes cover under half, and the rest lacks a known reason. D and trimming come from the DNA, and the V and J calls and clone size come from that table. The sample has approximately 270,000 clones on record, about 89% of them singletons. The top ten constitute over 8% of the sample.

Collaborating institutions collected whole blood in K2EDTA tubes following their own protocols. Collaborator samples were shipped for TCRbeta analysis as frozen whole blood, isolated PBMCs, or DNA extracted from either sample type. The material sequenced was peripheral blood. The TCR was taken from a man aged 40-49 years with active or convalescent COVID-19. The sequence joins TRBV7-3 to TRBJ1-6; 8 bases in the junction line up with TRBD1. CDR3 reads: CASSTEGTGGSPLHF. The DNA sequence is as follows: TGTGCCAGCAGCACCGAAGGGACAGGAGGTTCACCCCTCCACTTT.